This T cell receptor (beta chain) was observed in a study of blood T cell repertoires in COVID-19. The table came from immunoSEQ multiplex PCR; TCRdb's copy has only in-frame clones and leaves some out. The sample has hundreds of thousands of clones, about nine tenths seen once. CDR1 and CDR2 (germline): KGHSH, LQKENI. The CDR3 is 17 residues long. J was trimmed by 6 bases and V by 3 bases; bases with no gene match: 14. Source material: peripheral blood. The V gene is TRBV18, the J gene TRBJ1-2; 9 nucleotides line up with TRBD1. This receptor was taken from a man aged 50-60 years with acute or convalescent COVID-19. CDR3 coding DNA: TGTGCCAGCTCACCCTTTCACTTACAGGGGGCCGAGAATGGCTACACCTTC. Translation gives CASSPFHLQGAENGYTF.